This record concerns one TCR beta chain sequence. What it binds is unknown. Terminally differentiated effector memory CD45RA+ cells were excluded by CCR7 positive selection of CD45RO-negative cells. Those who donated, Caucasian adults without exception, all lived in Nashville, Tennessee. Only in-frame clones appear in the TCRdb table, and some are missing; sequencing was by immunoSEQ multiplex PCR. The table has hundreds of thousands of clones, around 93% seen once. V was pared by 3 bases and J by 2 bases, with 11 bases between. This CDR3 spans 14 amino acids. Per the germline V gene, CDR1 is WNHNN and CDR2 is SYGVQD (reference sequence). These data come from a study of shared clonotypes between healthy human individuals. The wider study: CD4 naive and CD4 memory each took three plates per donor, while CD8 naive took two and CD8 memory one. The study, taken as a whole, reports: Memory subsets generally showed lower estimated richness than naive subsets.

The sample was naive CD8+ T cells sorted from blood. This clonotype was obtained from a young man in good health. The gene calls are TRBV10-1 and TRBJ2-7, with D hard to call. CDR3 sequence: CASSDHGLPYEQYF. As DNA, the CDR3 is TGCGCCAGCAGTGATCACGGCCTGCCCTACGAGCAGTACTTC.